This TCR beta chain was found in a study of shared clonotypes between healthy human individuals. Overall study: CD4 naive and memory got three plates each, CD8 naive two, CD8 memory one. Study-wide results and limits: The small donor group covered limited genetic and exposure diversity. On the whole, naive subsets had larger estimated richness than memory subsets had. When compared with the clonotypes that were shared by all four sorted-subset donors, the non-shared clonotypes turned out to have lower generation probabilities.

Naive CD8 cells lacked CD45RO and underwent positive selection for CCR7, leaving out terminally differentiated effector memory CD45RA+ cells. Deletions cut 1 base from V and 5 bases from J, with 17 bases between. Germline-derived CDR1 and CDR2 are SEHNR and FQNEAQ (reference sequence). The CDR3 is 17 amino acids. Using immunoSEQ multiplex PCR, the repertoire was profiled, and TCRdb retains in-frame clones only, with some absent. The sample consists of approximately 810,000 clones, almost 95% of them appearing once. In the case of this clone: Its antigen is unknown.

This TCR was recovered from a man aged 30-40 years in good health. Sequenced material: naive CD8+ T cells sorted from blood. The genes are TRBV7-9 and TRBJ2-2; no clear D. The CDR3 DNA is TGTGCCAGCAGCTTAGTCGCAGACCAGATACGAACCGGGGAGCTGTTTTTT. It codes for CASSLVADQIRTGELFF.